This record covers a single TCR beta chain. This clonotype came up a few times. The target of this receptor is not known. No base quality values were provided; no much bigger clone lies one nucleotide off. The entry originates in a study of T cell repertoires in cytomegalovirus infection (dated by TCRdb to the late 2010s). In terms of the full investigation: Because public TCR beta signatures pointed to carriage of CMV infection together with the matching HLA type, the HLA type of each donor mattered for the analysis.

Instrument on record: Illumina HiSeq 1500. Starting from the raw public reads, TCRdb applied fastp trimming at Q25, assembled clones with MiXCR and retained in-frame beta chains. Rows are unified per CDR3 protein, each entry keeping the most common DNA and genes. Counted in this sample were approximately 500,000 distinct CDR3 sequences; about 11% of them appeared once. Jointly, the top ten make up around 9.6% of the sample. Summary of the overall study and its limitations: The ex vivo response was dominated by HLA-C-restricted CMV-specific TCR beta clonotypes, which also provided the single most frequent clonotype in two of eight donors. Carriers of CMV infection plus the relevant HLA type were discriminated by the cumulative frequency of public TCR beta family members in the study cohort and in an independent roughly 340-donor cohort.

Sequenced: PBMCs. The clonotype originates from a human donor in good health (CMV status not recorded). Some clones in this sample may be carry-over from other donors' samples.

CDR3 reads: CASSGEGANTEAFF. The DNA sequence is TGTGCCAGCAGCGGCGAGGGGGCGAACACTGAAGCTTTCTTT. This receptor chain uses TRBV7-3 and TRBJ1-1, with TRBD1 identical over 7 junction bases. The germline V gene supplies CDR1 SGHTA and CDR2 FQGTGA. Taken from cysteine to phenylalanine, the CDR3 has 14 residues. The sequence is cut down to CDR3 DNA, 42 bases in frame from base 1. Germline trimming amounts to 5 bases on V and 1 base on J, with 4 as the count of junction bases outside the gene matches.